Each of the 28 T cell receptor beta chains below was sequenced from the same sample in a study of graft-versus-host responses after intestinal transplantation. No antigens are known for them. Here immunoSEQ multiplex PCR was the method, and the copy in TCRdb shows in-frame clones only, minus some. The sample carries more than 90,000 clones, roughly 91% recorded once. This sample comprised unstimulated CD8+ T cells sorted from spleen or lymph node cells, obtained before intestinal transplant. The receptors come from a human donor who received an intestinal transplant.

The chain has TRBV7-3 and TRBJ1-4; TRBD1 matches 7 bases. The CDR3 is 19 residues long. V shed 5 bases, J shed 2 bases, and the junction held 17 bases outside the gene matches. From germline, CDR1 is SGHTA and CDR2 FQGTGA. The CDR3 DNA reads as TGTGCCAGCAGCCCCCCCCGGACAGGACGCTCCTGTACTAATGAAAAACTGTTTTTT. Encoded protein: CASSPPRTGRSCTNEKLFF. Variable domain in full (rest from reference TRBV7-3 and TRBJ1-4): GAGVSQTPSNKVTEKGKYVELRCDPISGHTALYWYRQSLGQGPEFLIYFQGTGAADDSGLPNDRFFAVRPEGSVSTLKIQRTERGDSAVYLCASSPPRTGRSCTNEKLFFGSGTQLSVL.

The rearrangement joins TRBV30 to TRBJ2-2; D may be TRBD1 (5 bases). CDR1 and CDR2 (germline): GTSNPN, SVGIG (reference sequence). The V end was cut by 0 bases, the J end by 6 bases, with 14 bases between. The CDR3 sequence is 15 residues long. The CDR3 region has the DNA TGTGCCTGGAGTGTACAAGGACAATGGGCCGGGGAGCTGTTTTTT. Translating it yields CAWSVQGQWAGELFF.

This sequence joins TRBV6-5 and TRBJ2-1; 9 bases are a match to TRBD1. Trimming took 5 bases from V and 8 from J; bases not matched to a gene: 7. This CDR3 is built from 14 residues. CDR1 MNHEY and CDR2 SVGAGI come from the germline V gene. Here the CDR3 DNA reads TGTGCCAGCAGTAACGGACAGGGGAACGATGAGCAGTTCTTC. It codes for CASSNGQGNDEQFF.

The chain recombines TRBV6-1 with TRBJ2-7; 7 nucleotides agree with TRBD2. Germline V gene lookup returns CDR1 MNHNS and CDR2 SASEGT. The CDR3 length is 13 residues. Germline trimming cut 11 bases from V and 1 base from J; bases unmatched to any gene: 8. The DNA of the CDR3 is TGTGCCGGGGGGGACGGGACTTCCTACGAGCAGTACTTC. It codes for CAGGDGTSYEQYF.

V and J are TRBV2 and TRBJ2-3, with 7 positions matching TRBD1. Germline V CDR1 and CDR2: SNHLY, FYNNEI. V lost 0 bases, J lost 2 bases, and 2 bases stayed unmatched. The CDR3 is made up of 15 amino acids. The CDR3 region has the DNA TGTGCCAGCAGTGAAGCGGGACAGCTCACAGATACGCAGTATTTT. This codes for CASSEAGQLTDTQYF.

V and J are TRBV11-2 and TRBJ1-6; D not certain. The germline V and J ends were trimmed by 6 bases and 4 bases, with 10 bases remaining between them. Germline values: CDR1 SGHAT, CDR2 FQNNGV. This CDR3 spans 14 amino acids. CDR3 coding DNA: TGTGCCAGCAGTCTGGGAGGATATAATTCACCCCTCCACTTT. This gives the protein CASSLGGYNSPLHF. Complete variable domain (other parts from reference TRBV11-2 and TRBJ1-6): EAGVAQSPRYKIIEKRQSVAFWCNPISGHATLYWYQQILGQGPKLLIQFQNNGVVDDSQLPKDRFSAERLKGVDSTLKIQPAKLEDSAVYLCASSLGGYNSPLHFGNGTRLTVT.

This clone showed up just once. The V gene is TRBV7-8, the J gene TRBJ1-5; D gene ambiguous. Trimming removed 5 bases at V and 5 bases at J, with 7 bases between. Germline V CDR1 and CDR2: SGHVS, FQNEAQ. This CDR3 comprises 12 residues. CDR3 sequence reads: CASSTGYQPQHF. The CDR3 DNA reads TGTGCCAGCAGCACGGGGTATCAGCCCCAGCATTTT.

The gene calls are TRBV6-5 and TRBJ2-1; D possibly corresponds to TRBD2 (6 bases). V was pared by 4 bases and J by 8 bases, with 12 bases between. Germline lookup yields CDR1 MNHEY and CDR2 SVGAGI. This CDR3 comprises 13 residues. CDR3 in DNA: TGTGCCAGCAGTTTAGGGACTGAGCATGAGCAGTTCTTC. Amino acid sequence: CASSLGTEHEQFF.

The CDR3 is CASSPGQGGYEQYF. In DNA, the CDR3 is TGTGCCAGCAGCCCGGGACAGGGGGGCTACGAGCAGTACTTC. The rearrangement links TRBV14 to TRBJ2-7; the match to TRBD1 covers 11 bases. V gave up 4 bases and J gave up 3 bases; unmatched junction bases: 2. The V gene's germline CDR1 is SGHDN and CDR2 FVKESK. The CDR3 spans 14 residues.

The CDR3, as DNA: TGCGCCAGCGGGGAGACTATGAACTACGAGCAGTACTTC. It translates to CASGETMNYEQYF. The rearrangement uses TRBV4-1 and TRBJ2-7, with D perhaps TRBD2 (5 bases). The CDR3 sequence is 13 residues long. The germline V gene has CDR1 MGHRA and CDR2 YSYEKL. Trimming shortened V by 8 bases and J by 3 bases, and 14 bases separated the two germline ends.

V is TRBV19 and J is TRBJ1-5; no reliable D call. The V end was cut by 8 bases, the J end by 3 bases, with 11 bases between. The CDR3 runs 13 residues. The germline V gene encodes CDR1 LNHDA and CDR2 SQIVND (reference sequence). Here the CDR3 reads CASSDGLNQPQHF. The CDR3 nucleotides are TGTGCCAGTTCGGACGGACTCAATCAGCCCCAGCATTTT.

This clone showed up just a few times. The chain couples TRBV2 to TRBJ2-5; 8 positions agree with TRBD2. Germline V lookup: CDR1 SNHLY, CDR2 FYNNEI. The CDR3 is 15 amino acids. V was pared by 7 bases and J by 5 bases, with 12 bases of the junction left unmatched. The CDR3 protein is CASILVASGQETQYF. CDR3 in DNA: TGTGCCAGCATCTTGGTGGCTAGCGGGCAGGAGACCCAGTACTTC.

The V and J genes are TRBV12-5 and TRBJ2-5; TRBD2 is a possible D gene (5 bases). V lost 11 bases and J lost 5, with 30 bases in between. The V gene's germline CDR1 is LGHNT and CDR2 FRNRAP. The CDR3 contains 17 residues. The CDR3 here is CAQTCYASQTGKETQYF. The CDR3 DNA sequence: TGTGCTCAGACTTGTTATGCCTCCCAAACGGGGAAGGAGACCCAGTACTTC.

The gene calls are TRBV6-5 and TRBJ2-7; D not resolved. Germline CDR1 and CDR2: MNHEY and SVGAGI. V was trimmed by 4 bases and J by 6 bases, leaving 10 bases between them. This CDR3 region has 12 residues. CDR3 amino acids: CASSWARGEQYF. The CDR3, as DNA: TGTGCCAGCAGTTGGGCGCGTGGCGAGCAGTACTTC.

The rearrangement joins TRBV30 to TRBJ2-1; D possibly corresponds to TRBD2 (6 bases). Trimming took 5 bases from V and 5 from J, leaving 19 bases between them. The CDR3 consists of 15 residues. CDR1 is GTSNPN and CDR2 is SVGIG in the germline V gene (reference sequence). CDR3 DNA sequence: TGTGCCTGGGGAGGGAAAACATTGGGAAACAATGAGCAGTTCTTC. Amino acids: CAWGGKTLGNNEQFF.

J is TRBJ2-7 and V is TRBV27, with D maybe TRBD2 (6 bases). The CDR3 covers 14 residues. V was pared by 5 bases and J by 2 bases, with 13 bases between. Germline V gene lookup returns CDR1 MNHEY and CDR2 SMNVEV (reference sequence). CDR3 nucleotides: TGTGCCAGCAGTACCGTTGGGGGGACCTACGAGCAGTACTTC. The encoded protein is CASSTVGGTYEQYF.

CDR3 residues: CASSPFGGAGYGYTF. The DNA of the CDR3 is TGTGCCAGCAGTCCCTTCGGCGGGGCAGGCTATGGCTACACCTTC. This chain joins TRBV27 and TRBJ1-2; maybe TRBD1 (5 bases). The germline CDR1 and CDR2 sequences are MNHEY and SMNVEV (reference sequence). This CDR3 spans 15 amino acids. Trimming removed 5 bases from V and 4 bases from J, with 17 bases in between.

The chain couples TRBV2 to TRBJ2-7, with a weak D call TRBD2 (6 bases). Germline V lookup: CDR1 SNHLY, CDR2 FYNNEI. V lost 6 bases and J 3 bases, leaving 18 bases between the germline ends. CDR3 length: 15 residues. Here the CDR3 reads CASSPTTSRVYEQYF. The CDR3 DNA sequence: TGTGCCAGCAGCCCCACAACTAGCCGCGTCTACGAGCAGTACTTC.

DNA for the CDR3: TGTGCCAGCAGTTACTACTATGGCGACACTGAAGCTTTCTTT. Protein sequence: CASSYYYGDTEAFF. The chain has TRBV6-5 and TRBJ1-1; no clear D gene. CDR1 is MNHEY, CDR2 SVGAGI, per germline. V was trimmed by 1 base and J by 3 bases, leaving 9 bases between them. The CDR3 extends over 14 amino acids.

This rearrangement joins TRBV5-6 to TRBJ2-7, with D possibly matching TRBD2 (6 bases). The germline V and J ends were trimmed by 1 base and 0 bases, with 17 bases remaining between them. Germline lookup yields CDR1 SGHDT and CDR2 YYEEEE. The CDR3 totals 17 residues. In DNA form, the CDR3 reads TGTGCCAGCAGCTTGCTCCTGGAGGGAACGAGCTCCTACGAGCAGTACTTC. It yields the protein CASSLLLEGTSSYEQYF.

The rearrangement uses TRBV30 and TRBJ1-5; 7 nucleotides match TRBD1. Trimming took 2 bases from V and 2 from J; bases not matched to a gene: 3. Germline V gene sequence: CDR1 GTSNPN, CDR2 SVGIG (reference sequence). This CDR3 region has 14 residues. The CDR3 sequence is CAWSSGQGNQPQHF. For the CDR3, the DNA is TGTGCCTGGAGTTCTGGACAGGGCAATCAGCCCCAGCATTTT.

The V call is TRBV5-5, the J call TRBJ2-7; the D is unclear. Germline CDR1 and CDR2: SGHKS and YYEKEE (reference sequence). Deletions cut 2 bases from V and 2 bases from J, with 5 bases between. The CDR3 loop spans 12 amino acids. Written as DNA, the CDR3 is TGTGCCAGCAGCTTACCTACCTACGAGCAGTACTTC. This translates into CASSLPTYEQYF.

The chain links TRBV4-1 to TRBJ1-2, with 7 bases lining up with TRBD1. The CDR3 covers 17 residues. Germline V lookup: CDR1 MGHRA, CDR2 YSYEKL. Germline trimming cut 0 bases from V and 5 bases from J; bases unmatched to any gene: 12. As DNA, the CDR3 is TGCGCCAGCAGCCAAGAAGGGGGCCTGACAGGAGTGTATGGCTACACCTTC. Translated, it gives CASSQEGGLTGVYGYTF.

This clone was detected only a few times. This chain links TRBV2 with TRBJ2-7; 8 bases map to TRBD1. V shed 8 bases and J 4 bases; nucleotides not matched to a gene: 10. CDR3 size: 14 residues. The germline gives CDR1 SNHLY, CDR2 FYNNEI. The CDR3 nucleotides are TGTGCCAGCGGACAGGGAGTCTTTCGGTACGAGCAGTACTTC. Residues: CASGQGVFRYEQYF.

The V call is TRBV4-1, the J call TRBJ2-5; D is uncertain. From germline, CDR1 is MGHRA and CDR2 YSYEKL. The CDR3 covers 17 residues. V lost 3 bases, J lost 2 bases, and 19 bases lay in between. The CDR3 region is CASSHGVFGPFQETQYF. Here the CDR3 DNA reads TGCGCCAGCAGCCATGGTGTATTCGGTCCTTTTCAAGAGACCCAGTACTTC.

The CDR3 DNA follows: TGTGCCAGCAGCATAGACGGACTAGAAGATGAGCAGTTCTTC. Translating it yields CASSIDGLEDEQFF. The chain combines TRBV9 with TRBJ2-1; TRBD2 agrees at 7 bases. CDR3 length: 14 residues. Per the germline V gene, CDR1 is SGDLS and CDR2 is YYNGEE. V was clipped by 4 bases and J by 8 bases; unmatched bases: 9.

V usage is TRBV7-7 and J usage is TRBJ2-2, with 7 positions matching TRBD2. This CDR3 has 16 amino acids. The trim removed 5 bases at V and 6 bases at J, leaving 12 bases unmatched. Germline lookup yields CDR1 SSHAT and CDR2 FNYEAQ (reference sequence). DNA for the CDR3: TGTGCCAGCAGCCTTTTTGCGGGGGAGGAGGCCGGGGAGCTGTTTTTT. Residues: CASSLFAGEEAGELFF.

The chain carries TRBV9 and TRBJ1-1, with 8 bases identical to TRBD1. The CDR3 contains 13 residues. The V gene's germline CDR1 is SGDLS and CDR2 YYNGEE. V lost 7 bases to trimming and J lost 2 bases; unmatched junction nucleotides: 4. DNA for the CDR3: TGTGCCAGCGGGACAGGTTCCAACACTGAAGCTTTCTTT. The encoded protein is CASGTGSNTEAFF.